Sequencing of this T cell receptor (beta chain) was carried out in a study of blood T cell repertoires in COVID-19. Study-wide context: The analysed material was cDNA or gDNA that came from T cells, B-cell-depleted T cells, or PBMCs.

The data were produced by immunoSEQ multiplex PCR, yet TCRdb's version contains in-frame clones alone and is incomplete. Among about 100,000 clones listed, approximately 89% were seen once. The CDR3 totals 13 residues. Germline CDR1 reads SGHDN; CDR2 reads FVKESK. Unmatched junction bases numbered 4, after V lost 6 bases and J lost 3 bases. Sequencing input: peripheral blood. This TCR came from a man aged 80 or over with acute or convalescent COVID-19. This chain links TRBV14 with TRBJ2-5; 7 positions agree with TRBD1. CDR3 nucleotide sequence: TGTGCCAGCAGATTGACAGGGAAAGAGACCCAGTACTTC. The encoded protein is CASRLTGKETQYF.